The entry below describes one T cell receptor beta chain. This sample was taken from a study of shared clonotypes between healthy human individuals. Looking at the study overall: The cohort comprised a couple of women and three men. Their ages spanned 18 to 49 years.

Clones were sequenced by immunoSEQ multiplex PCR, and TCRdb holds only the in-frame ones, with some missing. The sample contains roughly 2.5 million clones, more than 90% of which appear only once. This CDR3 contains 13 residues. V lost 3 bases and J lost 6, with 11 bases in between. Germline loops: CDR1 MNHEY, CDR2 SVGAGI. This TCR derives from a man aged 18-30 years in good health. The sequenced sample consisted of naive CD4+ T cells sorted from blood. Described subset: CD45RA+ positively selected. The V and J genes are TRBV6-5 and TRBJ1-1; the D is unclear. CDR3 region: CASSYRAAAEAFF. CDR3 in DNA: TGTGCCAGCAGTTATAGGGCGGCCGCTGAAGCTTTCTTT.